This entry features one T cell receptor beta chain sequence. Its antigen is as yet unknown. This sample stems from a study of shared clonotypes between healthy human individuals. Overall study findings and caveats: A reduction in generation probabilities was seen for non-shared clonotypes relative to those shared by all four donors. There were few donors, and this limited the genetic and exposure-history diversity represented. Even with large depth, rarefaction showed that sorted-subset sequencing was incomplete. Apart from blood, nothing was sampled; tissue repertoires likely differ.

Some clones are missing from TCRdb's copy, which holds only in-frame ones; the method was immunoSEQ multiplex PCR. The sample includes around 1,100,000 clones, about 80% of them seen just once. Germline CDR1 and CDR2: SGHDT and YYEEEE. V dropped 4 bases and J dropped 0 bases, with 13 bases sitting between them. This CDR3 is built from 16 residues. This rearrangement joins TRBV5-6 to TRBJ1-4; perhaps TRBD1 as D (6 bases). The clonotype comes from a man younger than 30 in good health. Some clones in this sample may be carry-over from other donors' samples. The sample taken for sequencing was memory CD4+ T cells from PBMCs. Subset: CD45RA-negative fraction. This CDR3 is CASSTDTGSTNEKLFF. As DNA, the CDR3 is TGTGCCAGCAGCACTGACACAGGGTCAACTAATGAAAAACTGTTTTTT.